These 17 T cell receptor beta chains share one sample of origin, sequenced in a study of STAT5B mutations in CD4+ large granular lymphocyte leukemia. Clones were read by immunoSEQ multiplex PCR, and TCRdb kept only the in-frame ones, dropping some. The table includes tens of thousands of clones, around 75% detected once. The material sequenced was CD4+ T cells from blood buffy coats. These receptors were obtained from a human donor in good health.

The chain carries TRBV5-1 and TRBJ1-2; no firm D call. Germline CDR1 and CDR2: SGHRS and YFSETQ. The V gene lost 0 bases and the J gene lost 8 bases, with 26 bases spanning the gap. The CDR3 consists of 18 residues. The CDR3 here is CASSLGGTFGSILDGYTF. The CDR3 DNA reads TGCGCCAGCAGCTTGGGGGGTACATTTGGGAGCATCCTGGACGGCTACACCTTC.

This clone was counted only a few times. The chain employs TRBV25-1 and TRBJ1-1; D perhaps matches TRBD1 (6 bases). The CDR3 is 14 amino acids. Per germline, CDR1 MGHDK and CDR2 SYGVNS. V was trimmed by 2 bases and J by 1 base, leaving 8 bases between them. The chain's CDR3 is CASSEQDRNTEAFF. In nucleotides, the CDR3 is TGTGCCAGCAGTGAACAGGACAGGAACACTGAAGCTTTCTTT.

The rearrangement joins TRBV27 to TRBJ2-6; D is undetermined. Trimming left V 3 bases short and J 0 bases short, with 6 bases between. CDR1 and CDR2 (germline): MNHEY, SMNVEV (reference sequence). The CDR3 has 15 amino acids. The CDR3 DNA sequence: TGTGCCAGCAGTTTCATTACCTCTGGGGCCAACGTCCTGACTTTC. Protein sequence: CASSFITSGANVLTF.

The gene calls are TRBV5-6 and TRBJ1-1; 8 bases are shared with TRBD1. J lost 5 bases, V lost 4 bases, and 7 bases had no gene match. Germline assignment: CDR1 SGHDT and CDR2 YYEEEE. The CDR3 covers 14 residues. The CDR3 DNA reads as TGTGCCAGCAGCGGACAGGGTTCCAAGACTGAAGCTTTCTTT. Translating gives CASSGQGSKTEAFF. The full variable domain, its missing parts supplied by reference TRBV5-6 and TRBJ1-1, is DAGVTQSPTHLIKTRGQQVTLRCSPKSGHDTVSWYQQALGQGPQFIFQYYEEEERQRGNFPDRFSGHQFPNYSSELNVNALLLGDSALYLCASSGQGSKTEAFFGQGTRLTVV.

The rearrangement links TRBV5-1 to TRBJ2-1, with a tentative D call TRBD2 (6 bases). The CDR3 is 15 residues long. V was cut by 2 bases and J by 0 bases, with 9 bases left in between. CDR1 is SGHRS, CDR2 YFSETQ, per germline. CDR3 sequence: CASSFAGSSYNEQFF. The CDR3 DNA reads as TGCGCCAGCAGCTTTGCGGGGAGCTCCTACAATGAGCAGTTCTTC.

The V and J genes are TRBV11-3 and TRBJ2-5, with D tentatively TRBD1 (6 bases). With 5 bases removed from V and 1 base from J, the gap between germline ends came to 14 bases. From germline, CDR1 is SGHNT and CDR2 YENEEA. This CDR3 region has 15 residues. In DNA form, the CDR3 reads TGTGCCAGCAGCAACAGGGCCCCCGGCCAAGAGACCCAGTACTTC. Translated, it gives CASSNRAPGQETQYF.

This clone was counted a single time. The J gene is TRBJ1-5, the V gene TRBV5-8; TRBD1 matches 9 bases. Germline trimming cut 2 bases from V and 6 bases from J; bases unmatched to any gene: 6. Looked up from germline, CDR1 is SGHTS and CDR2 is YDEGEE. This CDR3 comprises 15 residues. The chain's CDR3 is CASSLRTGAGQPQHF. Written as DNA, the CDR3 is TGTGCCAGCAGCTTAAGGACAGGGGCTGGTCAGCCCCAGCATTTT.

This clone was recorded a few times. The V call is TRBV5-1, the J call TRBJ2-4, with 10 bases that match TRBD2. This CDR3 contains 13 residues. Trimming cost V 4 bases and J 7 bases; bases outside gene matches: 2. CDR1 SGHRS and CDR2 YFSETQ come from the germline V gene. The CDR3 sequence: CASSIAGGNIQYF. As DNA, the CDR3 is TGCGCCAGCAGCATAGCGGGGGGTAACATTCAGTACTTC.

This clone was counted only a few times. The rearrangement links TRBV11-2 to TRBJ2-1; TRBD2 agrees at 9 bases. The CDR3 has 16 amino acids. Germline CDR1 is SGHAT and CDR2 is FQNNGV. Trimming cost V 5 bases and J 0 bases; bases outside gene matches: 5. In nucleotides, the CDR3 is TGTGCCAGCAGCGTGACTAGCGGACTCTCCTACAATGAGCAGTTCTTC. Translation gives CASSVTSGLSYNEQFF.

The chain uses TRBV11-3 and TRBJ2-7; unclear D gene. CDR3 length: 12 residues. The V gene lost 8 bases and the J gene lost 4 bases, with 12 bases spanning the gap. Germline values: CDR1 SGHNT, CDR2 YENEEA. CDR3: CASGPSVYEQYF. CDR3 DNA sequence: TGTGCCAGCGGTCCTAGTGTATACGAGCAGTACTTC. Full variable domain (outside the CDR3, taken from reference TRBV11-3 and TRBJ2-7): EAGVVQSPRYKIIEKKQPVAFWCNPISGHNTLYWYLQNLGQGPELLIRYENEEAVDDSQLPKDRFSAERLKGVDSTLKIQPAELGDSAVYLCASGPSVYEQYFGPGTRLTVT.

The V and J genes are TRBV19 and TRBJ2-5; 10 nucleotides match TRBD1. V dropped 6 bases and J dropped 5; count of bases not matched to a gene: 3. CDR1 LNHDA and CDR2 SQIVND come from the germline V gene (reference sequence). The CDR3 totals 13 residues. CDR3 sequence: CASRTDRGETQYF. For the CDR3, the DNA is TGTGCCAGTAGGACGGACAGGGGGGAGACCCAGTACTTC.

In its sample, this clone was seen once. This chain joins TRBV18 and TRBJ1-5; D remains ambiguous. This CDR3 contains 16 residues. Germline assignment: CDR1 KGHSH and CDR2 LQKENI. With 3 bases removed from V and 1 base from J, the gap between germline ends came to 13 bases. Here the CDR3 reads CASSPAVAISNQPQHF. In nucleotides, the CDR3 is TGTGCCAGCTCACCGGCAGTAGCCATCAGCAATCAGCCCCAGCATTTT.

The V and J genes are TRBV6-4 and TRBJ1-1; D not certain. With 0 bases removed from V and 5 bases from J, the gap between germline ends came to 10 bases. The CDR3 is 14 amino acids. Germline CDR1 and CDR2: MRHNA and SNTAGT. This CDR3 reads CASSDSREWTEAFF. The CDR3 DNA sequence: TGTGCCAGCAGTGACTCGCGAGAATGGACTGAAGCTTTCTTT.

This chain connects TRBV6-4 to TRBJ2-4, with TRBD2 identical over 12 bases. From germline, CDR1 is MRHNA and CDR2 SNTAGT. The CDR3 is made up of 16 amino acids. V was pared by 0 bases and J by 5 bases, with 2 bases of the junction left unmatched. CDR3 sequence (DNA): TGTGCCAGCAGTGACTCGTCTAGCGGGGGGGAAAACATTCAGTACTTC. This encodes CASSDSSSGGENIQYF.

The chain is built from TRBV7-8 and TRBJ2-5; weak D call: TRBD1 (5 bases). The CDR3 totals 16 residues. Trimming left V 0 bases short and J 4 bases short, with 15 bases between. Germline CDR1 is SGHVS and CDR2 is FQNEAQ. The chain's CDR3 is CASSLAGRARLETQYF. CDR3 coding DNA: TGTGCCAGCAGCTTAGCGGGCAGGGCACGTTTAGAGACCCAGTACTTC. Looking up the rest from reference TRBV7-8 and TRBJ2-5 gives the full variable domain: GAGVSQSPRYKVAKRGQDVALRCDPISGHVSLFWYQQALGQGPEFLTYFQNEAQLDKSGLPSDRFFAERPEGSVSTLKIQRTQQEDSAVYLCASSLAGRARLETQYFGPGTRLLVL.

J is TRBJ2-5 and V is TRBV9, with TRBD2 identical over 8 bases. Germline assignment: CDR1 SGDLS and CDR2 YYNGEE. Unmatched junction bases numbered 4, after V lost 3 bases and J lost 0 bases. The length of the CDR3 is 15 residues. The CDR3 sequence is CASSASGGNQETQYF. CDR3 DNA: TGTGCCAGCAGCGCAAGCGGGGGAAACCAAGAGACCCAGTACTTC.

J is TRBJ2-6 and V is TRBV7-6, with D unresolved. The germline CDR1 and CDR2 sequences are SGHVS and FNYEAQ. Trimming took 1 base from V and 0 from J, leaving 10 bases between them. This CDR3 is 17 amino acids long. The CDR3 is CASSLGHYSSGANVLTF. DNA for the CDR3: TGTGCCAGCAGCTTAGGGCATTATAGCTCTGGGGCCAACGTCCTGACTTTC.